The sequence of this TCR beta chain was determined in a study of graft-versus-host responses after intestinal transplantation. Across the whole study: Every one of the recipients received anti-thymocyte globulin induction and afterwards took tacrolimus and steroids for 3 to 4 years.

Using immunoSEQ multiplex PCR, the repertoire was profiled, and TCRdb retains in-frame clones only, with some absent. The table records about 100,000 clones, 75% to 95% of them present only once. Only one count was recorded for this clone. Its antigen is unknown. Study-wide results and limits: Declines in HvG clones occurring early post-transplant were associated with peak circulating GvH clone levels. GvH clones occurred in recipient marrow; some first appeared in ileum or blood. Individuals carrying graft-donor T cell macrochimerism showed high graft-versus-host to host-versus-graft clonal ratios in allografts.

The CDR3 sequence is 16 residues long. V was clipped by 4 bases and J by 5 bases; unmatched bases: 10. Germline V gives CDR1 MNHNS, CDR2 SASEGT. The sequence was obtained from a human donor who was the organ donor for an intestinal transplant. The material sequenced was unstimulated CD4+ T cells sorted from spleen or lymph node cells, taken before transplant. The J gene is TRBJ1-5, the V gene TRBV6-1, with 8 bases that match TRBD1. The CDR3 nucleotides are TGTGCCAGCAGTGCCCCAGGGGGCCCCTTCGATCAGCCCCAGCATTTT. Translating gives CASSAPGGPFDQPQHF.